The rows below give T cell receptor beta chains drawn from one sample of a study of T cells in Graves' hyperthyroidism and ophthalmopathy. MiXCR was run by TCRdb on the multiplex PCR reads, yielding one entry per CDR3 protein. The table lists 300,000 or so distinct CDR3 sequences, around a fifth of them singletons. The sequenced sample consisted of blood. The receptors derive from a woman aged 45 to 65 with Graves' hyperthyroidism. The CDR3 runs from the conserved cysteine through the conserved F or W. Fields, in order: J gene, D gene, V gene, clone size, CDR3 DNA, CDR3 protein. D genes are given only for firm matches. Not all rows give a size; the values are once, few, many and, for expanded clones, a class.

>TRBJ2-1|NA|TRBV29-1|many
TGCAGCGTAGTCATGGGCAGCTCCTACAATGAGCAGTTCTTC
CSVVMGSSYNEQFF
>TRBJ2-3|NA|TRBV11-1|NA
TGTGCCAGCAGCTTAGAGGATAGGCCCACAGATACGCAGTATTTT
CASSLEDRPTDTQYF
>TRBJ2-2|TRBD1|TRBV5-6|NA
TGTGCCAGCAGCTTGGCCGGAGATCAGCCCCGGGACAGGGGAAAGACCGGGGAGCTGTTTTTT
CASSLAGDQPRDRGKTGELFF
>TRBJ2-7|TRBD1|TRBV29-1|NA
TGCAGCGTTGCCAGGGGGTACGAGCAGTACTTC
CSVARGYEQYF
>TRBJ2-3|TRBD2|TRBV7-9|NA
TGTGCCAGCAGCAGGGGACTAGCGGGAGGTAGCACAGATACGCAGTATTTT
CASSRGLAGGSTDTQYF
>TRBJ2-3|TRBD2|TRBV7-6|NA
TGTGCCAGCAGCCCCTTAGCGGGAGCTTACACAGATACGCAGTATTTT
CASSPLAGAYTDTQYF
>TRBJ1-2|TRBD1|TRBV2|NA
TGTGCCAGCAGCCTTACCGGGACAGGGGGCTATGGCTATGGCTACACCTTC
CASSLTGTGGYGYGYTF
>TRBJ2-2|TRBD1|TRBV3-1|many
TGTGCCAGCAGCCAAGTCCGGACAGGGAACACCGGGGAGCTGTTTTTT
CASSQVRTGNTGELFF
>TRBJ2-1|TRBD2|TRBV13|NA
TGTGCCAGCAGCTTAGGCGTAGAAAAAGGCGGGAGGTCCTACAATGAGCAGTTCTTC
CASSLGVEKGGRSYNEQFF
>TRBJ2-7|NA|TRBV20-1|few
TGCAGTGCGCCTAAAGGGGGTGTCTACGAGCAGTACTTC
CSAPKGGVYEQYF
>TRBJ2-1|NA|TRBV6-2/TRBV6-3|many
TGTGCCAGCAGCAAGGCGGGGGCAGGTAGTGATGAGCAGTTCTTC
CASSKAGAGSDEQFF
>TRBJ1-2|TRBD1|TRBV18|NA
TGTGCCAGCTCACCATACCGGGACAGAGCTAACTATGGCTACACCTTC
CASSPYRDRANYGYTF
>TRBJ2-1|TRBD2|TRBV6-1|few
TGTGCCAGCAGTGGCGGGGGGGCCGGCTACAATGAGCAGTTCTTC
CASSGGGAGYNEQFF
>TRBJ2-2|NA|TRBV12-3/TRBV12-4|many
TGTGCCAGCAGCCAGATCGACAGCAACACCGGGGAGCTGTTTTTT
CASSQIDSNTGELFF
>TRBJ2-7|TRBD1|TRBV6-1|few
TGTGCCAGCAGACGAGACAGGGTGCCTTCCTACGAGCAGTACTTC
CASRRDRVPSYEQYF
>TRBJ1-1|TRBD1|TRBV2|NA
TGTGCCAGCCCTTTACAGGGGAGCAACACTGAAGCTTTCTTT
CASPLQGSNTEAFF
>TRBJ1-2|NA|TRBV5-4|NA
TGTGCCAGCAGCTTGGACGAAGACTATGGCTACACCTTC
CASSLDEDYGYTF
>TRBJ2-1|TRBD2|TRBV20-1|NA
TGCAGTGCTAGAGACCCCCTGGCGGGGGGGCGTAGGGAGCAGTTCTTC
CSARDPLAGGRREQFF
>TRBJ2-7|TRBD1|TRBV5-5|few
TGTGCCAGCAGCTTGGCAAGGACAGGGGGATACGAGCAGTACTTC
CASSLARTGGYEQYF
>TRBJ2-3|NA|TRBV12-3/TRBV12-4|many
TGTGCCAGCAGTTTGCTACGTTACACAGATACGCAGTATTTT
CASSLLRYTDTQYF
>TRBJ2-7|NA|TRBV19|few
TGTGCCAGTAGTAGGCAGGCTTCCGACGAGCAGTACTTC
CASSRQASDEQYF
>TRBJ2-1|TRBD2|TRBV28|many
TGTGCCAGCAGTTTCCCTCCGGGACTAGCGGGAGGTAGCTCCTACAATGAGCAGTTCTTC
CASSFPPGLAGGSSYNEQFF
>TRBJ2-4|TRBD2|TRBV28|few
TGTGCCACCGGACTAGCGGGGGCCCTGGCCAAAAACATTCAGTACTTC
CATGLAGALAKNIQYF
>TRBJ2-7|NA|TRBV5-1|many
TGCGCCAGCAGCCCTGCCCGGGATCGCTCCTACGAGCAGTACTTC
CASSPARDRSYEQYF
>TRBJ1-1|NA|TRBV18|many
TGTGCCAGCTCACCACCGTGGGGGCAGGCTGAAGCTTTCTTT
CASSPPWGQAEAFF
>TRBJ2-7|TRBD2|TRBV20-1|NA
TGCAGTGCTAGGGCGCTAGCGGGAGGGCACCTCTGCGAGCAGTACTTC
CSARALAGGHLCEQYF
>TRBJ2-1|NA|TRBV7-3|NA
TGTGCCAGCAGCTTGACCGGGACTCCAGGTAATGAGCAGTTCTTC
CASSLTGTPGNEQFF
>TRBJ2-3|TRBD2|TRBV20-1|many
TGCAGTGCAAAGGGACTAGCGGGGTCAGATACGCAGTATTTT
CSAKGLAGSDTQYF
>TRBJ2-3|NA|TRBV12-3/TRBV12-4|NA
TGTGCCAGCAGCCCGGACCTCAGGTCGCAGTATTTT
CASSPDLRSQYF
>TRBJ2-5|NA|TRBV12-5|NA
TGTGCTAGTGGTTTGGTACTGTCCAGGGTCGAAGAGACCCAGTACTTC
CASGLVLSRVEETQYF
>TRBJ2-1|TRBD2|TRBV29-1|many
TGCAGCGTTGAGCTAGCGGGGTACAATGAGCAGTTCTTC
CSVELAGYNEQFF
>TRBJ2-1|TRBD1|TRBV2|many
TGTGCCAGCAGTAAGAACAGGGGGCCAGGGATCAATGAGCAGTTCTTC
CASSKNRGPGINEQFF
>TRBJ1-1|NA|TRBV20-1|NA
TGCAGTGCTAGGGTGATCACTGAAGCTTTCTTT
CSARVITEAFF
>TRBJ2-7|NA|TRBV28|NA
TGTGCCAGCGGACTATTTTACGAGCAGTACTTC
CASGLFYEQYF